This T cell receptor (beta chain) came from a study of regulatory T cells in long-lasting Graves disease. HTBI primers from iRepertoire and Arm-PCR of CDR3 regions yielded the TCR beta libraries. TCRdb re-called the multiplex PCR reads with MiXCR, one entry per CDR3 protein. This table has more than 400,000 distinct CDR3 sequences, less than 20% appearing once. Time point here: newly diagnosed GD, antithyroid drugs for less than 3 months. There was RNA extracted from PBMCs, and the TCR library was made from it. This clonotype was seen repeatedly, ten times or more. The sample was also reused in another study, on T cells in Graves' hyperthyroidism and ophthalmopathy.

The sequenced sample was peripheral blood mononuclear cells (PBMCs), obtained at new diagnosis, from a patient treated with antithyroid drugs. The sequence derives from a woman between 25 and 40 years old with Graves disease.

For the CDR3, the DNA is TGCAGTGCTGACCTATACAATGAGCAGTTCTTC. It is translated as CSADLYNEQFF. The chain recombines TRBV20-1 with TRBJ2-1; unclear D gene. Germline V gives CDR1 DFQATT, CDR2 SNEGSKA (reference sequence). The V end was cut by 5 bases, the J end by 4 bases, with 6 bases between. The CDR3 has 11 amino acids.